This T cell receptor (beta chain) was sequenced for a study of T cell changes during pregnancy in multiple sclerosis. Some clones are missing from TCRdb's copy, which holds only in-frame ones; the method was immunoSEQ multiplex PCR. The table has approximately 44,000 clones, about nine tenths seen once. Germline lookup yields CDR1 SQVTM and CDR2 ANQGSEA. Trimming at V came to 5 bases and at J to 3 bases, leaving 8 bases not matched to a gene. The CDR3 sequence is 14 residues long. This clonotype was obtained from a female donor in good health, enrolled as a control in a pregnancy study. The chain recombines TRBV29-1 with TRBJ1-1, with 8 bases aligning to TRBD1. The sequenced sample was CD4+ T cells from peripheral blood mononuclear cells, obtained in the second trimester of pregnancy. The CDR3 sequence: CSVQGAPWDTEAFF. The CDR3 nucleotides are TGCAGCGTTCAGGGGGCTCCCTGGGACACTGAAGCTTTCTTT.